Listed here are 10 T cell receptor beta chains from one sample, sequenced in a study of blood T cells in healthy people across ages. Sample-barcoded 5' priming and a J-beta primer mix drove a second PCR of roughly 6 to 12 cycles. TCRdb ran MiXCR on the 5' RACE reads and lists one entry per CDR3 protein. The sample lists around 400,000 distinct CDR3 sequences, about 49% seen once, with around 53% in the top ten. The sequenced sample consisted of blood. The receptors shown here come from a man aged 60-69 years in good health.

The chain combines TRBV12-3 or TRBV12-4 with TRBJ2-4, with D possibly being TRBD2 (5 bases). The CDR3 runs 13 residues. The V gene lost 6 bases and the J gene lost 9 bases, with 15 bases spanning the gap. Here the CDR3 reads CASSRGGHGIQYF. As DNA, the CDR3 is TGTGCCAGCAGCCGAGGAGGCCACGGCATTCAGTACTTC.

The chain is built from TRBV28 and TRBJ1-2; D is perhaps TRBD1 (5 bases). The V end lost 8 bases, the J end lost 3 bases, and 13 bases lay between the germline ends. This CDR3 has 13 amino acids. Germline V gene data show CDR1 as MDHEN and CDR2 as SYDVKM. CDR3 in DNA: TGTGCCAGCTCCGCCGGGGGTTACTATGGCTACACCTTC. Its translation: CASSAGGYYGYTF.

This clonotype was recorded many times. The V call is TRBV28, the J call TRBJ2-3; 10 bases line up with TRBD1. Germline V gives CDR1 MDHEN, CDR2 SYDVKM. This CDR3 comprises 16 residues. The junction had 10 bases not matched to a gene; V was cut back by 5 bases and J by 5 bases. The CDR3 region is CASSQPGQGSGDTQYF. The CDR3 DNA reads TGTGCCAGCAGTCAGCCGGGACAGGGGAGCGGAGATACGCAGTATTTT.

This chain links TRBV12-3 or TRBV12-4 with TRBJ2-1; no reliable D call. The J call could be wrong; TRBJ2-7 is a better fit for the DNA end. The CDR3 extends over 12 amino acids. CDR3 loop: CACTSPGYEQYF. In nucleotides, the CDR3 is TGTGCCTGCACTTCTCCCGGCTACGAGCAGTACTTC.

The chain has TRBV20-1 and TRBJ1-6; D is ambiguous. The V end was cut by 6 bases, the J end by 0 bases, with 12 bases between. This CDR3 is 15 amino acids long. The germline V gene has CDR1 DFQATT and CDR2 SNEGSKA (reference sequence). In DNA, the CDR3 is TGCAGTGCCATACGGGAGAGCTCCTATAATTCACCCCTCCACTTT. Amino acids: CSAIRESSYNSPLHF.

The chain joins TRBV5-1 to TRBJ2-1; D unclear. The germline gives CDR1 SGHRS, CDR2 YFSETQ. V lost 0 bases to trimming and J lost 7 bases, with 11 bases between them. This CDR3 is built from 14 residues. In DNA, the CDR3 is TGCGCCAGCAGCTTGGCCCGGACCGGAAATGAGCAGTTCTTC. Translated: CASSLARTGNEQFF.

The rearrangement joins TRBV11-1 to TRBJ2-5, with 7 bases matching TRBD2. Losses at the gene ends were 6 bases for V and 0 bases for J; bases not matched to a gene: 4. The germline CDR1 and CDR2 sequences are SGHAT and FQDESV (reference sequence). This CDR3 is built from 14 residues. The CDR3 is CASRSLADQETQYF. The CDR3, as DNA: TGTGCCAGCAGAAGTCTAGCGGACCAAGAGACCCAGTACTTC.

The chain employs TRBV3-1 and TRBJ2-7; no clear D. The CDR3 loop spans 14 amino acids. With 3 bases removed from V and 2 bases from J, the gap between germline ends came to 11 bases. CDR1 is LGHDT, CDR2 YNNKEL, per germline (reference sequence). CDR3 nucleotide sequence: TGTGCCAGCAGCCACGTAAGGGTACCCTACGAGCAGTACTTC. It codes for CASSHVRVPYEQYF.

This clonotype was detected a few times. The rearrangement links TRBV6-5 to TRBJ2-1, with D possibly being TRBD1 (5 bases). Trimming left V 5 bases short and J 6 bases short, with 11 bases between. This CDR3 is 13 amino acids long. CDR1 and CDR2 (germline): MNHEY, SVGAGI. In DNA, the CDR3 is TGTGCCAGCAGTAGTCAGGGCGGCAATGAGCAGTTCTTC. The encoded protein is CASSSQGGNEQFF.

Comment on this clonotype: A much larger clone lies one base from this, so it may be a read error. This chain uses TRBV13 with TRBJ2-7; D unresolved. Trimming left V 4 bases short and J 0 bases short, with 4 bases between. The CDR3 runs 12 residues. The germline CDR1 and CDR2 sequences are PRHDT and FYEKMQ (reference sequence). In nucleotides, the CDR3 is TGTGCCAGCAGCTGGAGCTCCTACGAGCAGTACTTC. Translating it yields CASSWSSYEQYF.